Listed here are 3 T cell receptor beta chains from one sample, sequenced in a study of shared clonotypes between healthy human individuals. Clones were read by immunoSEQ multiplex PCR, and TCRdb kept only the in-frame ones, dropping some. The sample lists 2 million to 2.5 million clones, 80% to 95% occurring once. Sequencing was performed on naive CD4+ T cells from PBMCs. As for subset: CD45RA+ positively selected. The receptors shown here come from a man aged 18 to 30 in good health. Some clones in this sample may be carry-over from other donors' samples.

This chain joins TRBV15 and TRBJ2-6; perhaps D is TRBD1 or TRBD2 (5 bases each). The germline CDR1 and CDR2 sequences are LNHNV and YYDKDF (reference sequence). V lost 5 bases, J lost 2 bases, and 7 bases lay in between. There are 14 residues in the CDR3. The CDR3 loop reads CATSGTAGANVLTF. CDR3 DNA: TGTGCCACCAGCGGGACGGCTGGGGCCAACGTCCTGACTTTC.

The V call is TRBV4-3, the J call TRBJ1-2; D unresolved. The V end lost 4 bases, the J end lost 2 bases, and 11 bases lay between the germline ends. The CDR3 has 14 amino acids. The germline V gene encodes CDR1 LGHNA and CDR2 YSLEER. CDR3 in amino acids: CASSPIVGNYGYTF. Here the CDR3 DNA reads TGCGCCAGCAGCCCCATAGTCGGAAACTATGGCTACACCTTC.

V and J are TRBV4-2 and TRBJ2-7; 12 nucleotides agree with TRBD2. The CDR3 spans 16 residues. Germline V CDR1 and CDR2: LGHNA, YNFKEQ. V dropped 3 bases and J dropped 5; count of bases not matched to a gene: 8. CDR3 DNA: TGTGCCAGCAGCCAGAAAGTGACTAGCGGGAGTCACGAGCAGTACTTC. This translates into CASSQKVTSGSHEQYF.